The clone carrying this T cell receptor (beta chain) showed up many times. Antigen specificity is unknown. Germline V lookup: CDR1 SGDLS, CDR2 YYNGEE. V was cut by 1 base and J by 7 bases, with 9 bases left in between. The CDR3 runs to 13 residues. This entry comes from a study of T cells in Graves' hyperthyroidism and ophthalmopathy. Turning to the study itself: At the time of initial diagnosis and before any treatment, peripheral blood was collected.

Regarding the study as a whole: Peripheral blood also featured most of the thyroid clonotypes expanded above 0.001.

These patients, aged 18 to 65, had recently diagnosed hyperthyroidism lasting under 2 months. TCR beta CDR3 regions were amplified from RNA transcripts. When the TCR CDR3 underwent first-round RT-PCR, the HTBI primer set was used. TCRdb processed the multiplex PCR reads anew with MiXCR; each CDR3 protein has one entry. This table has about 500,000 distinct CDR3 sequences, over 13% appearing once. Sequencing input: blood. This clonotype was sampled from a woman aged 18-29 years with Graves' hyperthyroidism. V gene TRBV9 combines with J gene TRBJ2-1; a possible D gene is TRBD1 (5 bases). This CDR3 reads CASSVTGSNEQFF. The CDR3 coding sequence is TGTGCCAGCAGCGTAACAGGTTCTAATGAGCAGTTCTTC.